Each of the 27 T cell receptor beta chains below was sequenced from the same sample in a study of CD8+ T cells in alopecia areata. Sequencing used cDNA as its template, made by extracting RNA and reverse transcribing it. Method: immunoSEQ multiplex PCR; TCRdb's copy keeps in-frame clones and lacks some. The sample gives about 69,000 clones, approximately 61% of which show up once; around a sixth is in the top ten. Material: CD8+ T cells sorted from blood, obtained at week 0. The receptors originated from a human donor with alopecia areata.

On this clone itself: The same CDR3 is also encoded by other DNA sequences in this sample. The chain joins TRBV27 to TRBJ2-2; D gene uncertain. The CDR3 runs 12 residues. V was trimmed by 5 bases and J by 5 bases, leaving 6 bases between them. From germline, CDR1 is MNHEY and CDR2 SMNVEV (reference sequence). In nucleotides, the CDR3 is TGTGCCAGCAGTCCTTCTACCGGGGAGCTGTTTTTT. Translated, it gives CASSPSTGELFF.

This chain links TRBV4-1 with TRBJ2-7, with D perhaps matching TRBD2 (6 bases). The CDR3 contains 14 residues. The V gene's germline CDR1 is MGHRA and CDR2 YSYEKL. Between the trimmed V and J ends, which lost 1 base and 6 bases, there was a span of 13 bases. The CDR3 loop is CASSQGAGTVEQYF. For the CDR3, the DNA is TGCGCCAGCAGCCAAGGGGCGGGGACGGTCGAGCAGTACTTC.

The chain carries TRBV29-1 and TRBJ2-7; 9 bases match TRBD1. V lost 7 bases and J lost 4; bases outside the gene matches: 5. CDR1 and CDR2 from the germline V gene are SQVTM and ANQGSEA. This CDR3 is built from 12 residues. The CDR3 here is CSAQGALYEQYF. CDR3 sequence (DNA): TGCAGCGCACAGGGGGCTCTATACGAGCAGTACTTC.

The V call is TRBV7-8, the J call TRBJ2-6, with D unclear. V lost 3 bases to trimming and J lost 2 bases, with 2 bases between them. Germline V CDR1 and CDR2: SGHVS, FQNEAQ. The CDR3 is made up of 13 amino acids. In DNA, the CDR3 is TGTGCCAGCAGCTTCACTGGGGCCAACGTCCTGACTTTC. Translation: CASSFTGANVLTF. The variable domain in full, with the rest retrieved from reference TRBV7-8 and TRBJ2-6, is GAGVSQSPRYKVAKRGQDVALRCDPISGHVSLFWYQQALGQGPEFLTYFQNEAQLDKSGLPSDRFFAERPEGSVSTLKIQRTQQEDSAVYLCASSFTGANVLTFGAGSRLTVL.

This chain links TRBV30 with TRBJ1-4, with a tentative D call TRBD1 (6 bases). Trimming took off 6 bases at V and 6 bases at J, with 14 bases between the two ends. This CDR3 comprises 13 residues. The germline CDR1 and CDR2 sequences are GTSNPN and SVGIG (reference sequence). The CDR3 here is CACDQGLDEKLFF. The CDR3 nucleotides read TGTGCCTGCGACCAGGGGTTGGATGAAAAACTGTTTTTT.

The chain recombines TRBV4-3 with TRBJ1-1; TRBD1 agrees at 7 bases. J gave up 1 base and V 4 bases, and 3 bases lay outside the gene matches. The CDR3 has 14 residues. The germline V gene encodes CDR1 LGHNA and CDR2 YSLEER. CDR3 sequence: CASSLRGGNTEAFF. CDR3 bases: TGCGCCAGCAGCCTCAGGGGGGGGAACACTGAAGCTTTCTTT.

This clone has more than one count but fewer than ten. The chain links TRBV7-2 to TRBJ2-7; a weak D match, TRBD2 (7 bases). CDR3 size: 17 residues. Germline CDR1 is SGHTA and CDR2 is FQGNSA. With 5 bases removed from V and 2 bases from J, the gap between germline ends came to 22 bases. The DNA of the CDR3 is TGTGCCAGCAGCGGGGGGGCGAACCCCAACCCACCCTACGAGCAGTACTTC. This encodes CASSGGANPNPPYEQYF.

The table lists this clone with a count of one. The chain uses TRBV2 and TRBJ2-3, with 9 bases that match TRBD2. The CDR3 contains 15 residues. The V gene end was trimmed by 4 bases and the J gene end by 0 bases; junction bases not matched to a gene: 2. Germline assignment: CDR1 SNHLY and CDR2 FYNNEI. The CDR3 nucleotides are TGTGCCAGCAGTGGGACTAGCGATAGCACAGATACGCAGTATTTT. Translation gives CASSGTSDSTDTQYF.

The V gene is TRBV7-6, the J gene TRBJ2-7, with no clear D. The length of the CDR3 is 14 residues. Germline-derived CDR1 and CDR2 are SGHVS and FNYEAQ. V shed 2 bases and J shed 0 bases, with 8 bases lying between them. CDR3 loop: CASSLQRSSYEQYF. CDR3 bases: TGTGCCAGCAGCTTACAGCGTTCCTCCTACGAGCAGTACTTC.

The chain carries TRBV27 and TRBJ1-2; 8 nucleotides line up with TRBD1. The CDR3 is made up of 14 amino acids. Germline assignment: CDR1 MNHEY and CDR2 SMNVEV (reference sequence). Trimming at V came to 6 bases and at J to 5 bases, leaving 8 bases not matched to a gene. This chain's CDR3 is CASRYQGAEYGYTF. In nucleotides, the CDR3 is TGTGCCAGCAGGTATCAGGGGGCGGAGTATGGCTACACCTTC.

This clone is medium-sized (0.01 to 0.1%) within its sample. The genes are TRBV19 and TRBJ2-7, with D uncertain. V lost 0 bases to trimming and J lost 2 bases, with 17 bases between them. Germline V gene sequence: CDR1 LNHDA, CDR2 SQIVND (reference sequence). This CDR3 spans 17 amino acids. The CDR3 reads CASSIDTASIGTYEQYF. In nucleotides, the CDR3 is TGTGCCAGTAGTATAGATACGGCCTCCATTGGAACCTACGAGCAGTACTTC. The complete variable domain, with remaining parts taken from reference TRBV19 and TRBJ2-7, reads DGGITQSPKYLFRKEGQNVTLSCEQNLNHDAMYWYRQDPGQGLRLIYYSQIVNDFQKGDIAEGYSVSREKKESFPLTVTSAQKNPTAFYLCASSIDTASIGTYEQYFGPGTRLTVT.

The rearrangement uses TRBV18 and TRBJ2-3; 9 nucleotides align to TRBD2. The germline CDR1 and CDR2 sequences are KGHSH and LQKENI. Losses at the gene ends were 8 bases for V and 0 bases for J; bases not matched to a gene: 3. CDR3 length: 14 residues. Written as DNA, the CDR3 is TGTGCCAGCCTCACTAGCGGGAGCACAGATACGCAGTATTTT. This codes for CASLTSGSTDTQYF.

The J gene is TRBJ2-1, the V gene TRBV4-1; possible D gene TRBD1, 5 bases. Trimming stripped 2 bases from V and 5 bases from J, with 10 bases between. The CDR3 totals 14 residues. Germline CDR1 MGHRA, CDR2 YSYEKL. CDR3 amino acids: CASSQPGNDNEQFF. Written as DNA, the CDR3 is TGCGCCAGCAGCCAACCAGGGAACGACAATGAGCAGTTCTTC.

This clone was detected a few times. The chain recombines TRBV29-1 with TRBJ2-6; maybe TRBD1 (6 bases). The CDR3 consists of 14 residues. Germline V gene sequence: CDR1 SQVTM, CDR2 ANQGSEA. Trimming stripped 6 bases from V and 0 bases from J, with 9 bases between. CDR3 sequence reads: CSVSGASGANVLTF. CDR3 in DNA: TGCAGCGTCTCAGGGGCCTCTGGGGCCAACGTCCTGACTTTC.

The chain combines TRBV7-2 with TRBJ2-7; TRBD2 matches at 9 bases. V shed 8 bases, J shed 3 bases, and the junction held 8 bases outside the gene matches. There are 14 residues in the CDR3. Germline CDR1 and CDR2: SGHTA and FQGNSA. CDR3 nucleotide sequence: TGTGCCAGCGGCCTGACGACTAGCGGCTACGAGCAGTACTTC. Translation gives CASGLTTSGYEQYF.

This chain's CDR3 is CASSSLAGAANEQFF. The CDR3 region has the DNA TGTGCCAGCAGCTCGCTAGCGGGAGCCGCCAATGAGCAGTTCTTC. The chain joins TRBV7-8 to TRBJ2-1; 10 bases fit TRBD2. The CDR3 loop spans 15 amino acids. Trimming took 4 bases from V and 6 from J; bases not matched to a gene: 6. CDR1 and CDR2 (germline): SGHVS, FQNEAQ.

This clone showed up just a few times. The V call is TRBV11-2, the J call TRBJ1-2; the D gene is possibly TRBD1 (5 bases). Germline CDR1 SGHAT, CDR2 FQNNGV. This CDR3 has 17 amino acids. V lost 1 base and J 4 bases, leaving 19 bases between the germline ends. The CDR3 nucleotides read TGTGCCAGCAGCTTAGGGACACAGTTCCTTAGGGCCTATGGCTACACCTTC. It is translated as CASSLGTQFLRAYGYTF. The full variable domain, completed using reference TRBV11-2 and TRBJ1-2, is EAGVAQSPRYKIIEKRQSVAFWCNPISGHATLYWYQQILGQGPKLLIQFQNNGVVDDSQLPKDRFSAERLKGVDSTLKIQPAKLEDSAVYLCASSLGTQFLRAYGYTFGSGTRLTVV.

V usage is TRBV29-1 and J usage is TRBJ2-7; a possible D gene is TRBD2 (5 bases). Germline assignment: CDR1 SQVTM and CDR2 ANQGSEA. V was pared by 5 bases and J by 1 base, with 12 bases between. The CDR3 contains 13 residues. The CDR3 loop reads CSVRSGESYEQYF. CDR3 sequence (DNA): TGCAGCGTTCGCTCCGGGGAATCCTACGAGCAGTACTTC.

The CDR3 loop is CASSLVRRSSSGANVLTF. The DNA for the CDR3 is TGTGCCAGCAGCTTAGTAAGGAGAAGCTCCTCTGGGGCCAACGTCCTGACTTTC. V usage is TRBV7-7 and J usage is TRBJ2-6; D is uncertain. CDR3 length: 18 residues. CDR1 SSHAT and CDR2 FNYEAQ come from the germline V gene (reference sequence). Trimming shortened V by 1 base and J by 0 bases, and 13 bases separated the two germline ends.

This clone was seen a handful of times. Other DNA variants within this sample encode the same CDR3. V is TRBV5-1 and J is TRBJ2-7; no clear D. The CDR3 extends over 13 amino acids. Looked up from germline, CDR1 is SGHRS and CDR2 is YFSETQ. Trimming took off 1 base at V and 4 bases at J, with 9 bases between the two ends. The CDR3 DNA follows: TGCGCCAGCAGCTTGACGGGTGATTACGAGCAGTACTTC. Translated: CASSLTGDYEQYF.

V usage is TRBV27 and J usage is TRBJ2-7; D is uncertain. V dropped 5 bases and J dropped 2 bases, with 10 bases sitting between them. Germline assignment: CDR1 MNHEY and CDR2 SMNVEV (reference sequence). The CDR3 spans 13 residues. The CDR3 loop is CASSPPAAYEQYF. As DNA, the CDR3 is TGTGCCAGCAGTCCACCAGCTGCCTACGAGCAGTACTTC.

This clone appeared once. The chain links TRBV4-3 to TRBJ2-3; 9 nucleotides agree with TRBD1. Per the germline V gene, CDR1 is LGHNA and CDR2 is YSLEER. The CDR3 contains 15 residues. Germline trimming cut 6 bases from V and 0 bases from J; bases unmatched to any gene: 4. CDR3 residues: CASSSGTGSTDTQYF. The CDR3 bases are TGCGCCAGCAGTTCCGGGACAGGGAGCACAGATACGCAGTATTTT.

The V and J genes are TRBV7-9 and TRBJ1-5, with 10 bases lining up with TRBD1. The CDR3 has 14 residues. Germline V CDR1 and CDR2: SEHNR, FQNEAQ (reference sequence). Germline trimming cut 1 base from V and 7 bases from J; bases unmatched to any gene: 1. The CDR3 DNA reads TGTGCCAGCAGCTTAGGACAGGGGGCCCAGCCCCAGCATTTT. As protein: CASSLGQGAQPQHF.

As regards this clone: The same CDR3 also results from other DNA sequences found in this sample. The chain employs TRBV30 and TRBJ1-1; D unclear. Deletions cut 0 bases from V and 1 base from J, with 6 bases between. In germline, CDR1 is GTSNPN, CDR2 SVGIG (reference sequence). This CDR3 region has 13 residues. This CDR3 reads CAWSVLGNTEAFF. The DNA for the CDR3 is TGTGCCTGGAGTGTACTAGGGAACACTGAAGCTTTCTTT.

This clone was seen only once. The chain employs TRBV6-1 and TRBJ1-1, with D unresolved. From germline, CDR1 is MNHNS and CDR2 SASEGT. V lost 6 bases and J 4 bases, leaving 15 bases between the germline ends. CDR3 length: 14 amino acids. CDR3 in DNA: TGTGCCAGCAGCCCAGAGGGAGGCCGCACTGAAGCTTTCTTT. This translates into CASSPEGGRTEAFF.

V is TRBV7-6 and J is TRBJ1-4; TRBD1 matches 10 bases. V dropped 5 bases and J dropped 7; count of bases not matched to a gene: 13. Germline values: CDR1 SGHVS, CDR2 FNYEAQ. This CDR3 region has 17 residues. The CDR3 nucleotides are TGTGCCAGCAGCCAACAGCGGGGACAGGGGAAGCTTGAAAAACTGTTTTTT. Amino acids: CASSQQRGQGKLEKLFF.

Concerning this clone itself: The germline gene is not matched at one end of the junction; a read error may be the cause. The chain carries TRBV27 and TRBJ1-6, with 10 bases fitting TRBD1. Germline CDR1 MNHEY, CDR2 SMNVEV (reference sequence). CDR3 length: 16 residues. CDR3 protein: CASSLRQGAGNSPPHF. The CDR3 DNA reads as TGTGCCAGCAGTCTCCGACAGGGGGCTGGAAATTCACCCCCCCACTTT.